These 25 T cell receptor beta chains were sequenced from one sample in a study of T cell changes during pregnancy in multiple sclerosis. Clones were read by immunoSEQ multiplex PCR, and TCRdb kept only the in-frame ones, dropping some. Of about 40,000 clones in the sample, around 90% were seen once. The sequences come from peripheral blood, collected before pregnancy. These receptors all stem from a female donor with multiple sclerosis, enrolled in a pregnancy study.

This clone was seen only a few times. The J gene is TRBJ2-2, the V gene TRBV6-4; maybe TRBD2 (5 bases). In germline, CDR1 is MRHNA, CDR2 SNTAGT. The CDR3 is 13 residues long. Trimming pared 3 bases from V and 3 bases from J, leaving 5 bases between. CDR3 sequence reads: CASSEADTGELFF. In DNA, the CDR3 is TGTGCCAGCAGTGAAGCGGACACCGGGGAGCTGTTTTTT.

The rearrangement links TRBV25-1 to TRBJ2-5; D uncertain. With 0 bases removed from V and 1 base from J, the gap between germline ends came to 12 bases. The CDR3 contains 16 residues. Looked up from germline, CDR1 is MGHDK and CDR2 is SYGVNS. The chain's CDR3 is CASSEYVKSSQETQYF. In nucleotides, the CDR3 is TGTGCCAGCAGTGAATATGTCAAGAGTAGCCAAGAGACCCAGTACTTC.

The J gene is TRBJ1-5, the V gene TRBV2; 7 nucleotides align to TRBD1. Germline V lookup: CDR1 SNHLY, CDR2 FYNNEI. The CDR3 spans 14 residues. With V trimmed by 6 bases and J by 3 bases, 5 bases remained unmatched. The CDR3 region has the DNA TGTGCCAGCAGCAGGGGACAGAACAATCAGCCCCAGCATTTT. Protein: CASSRGQNNQPQHF.

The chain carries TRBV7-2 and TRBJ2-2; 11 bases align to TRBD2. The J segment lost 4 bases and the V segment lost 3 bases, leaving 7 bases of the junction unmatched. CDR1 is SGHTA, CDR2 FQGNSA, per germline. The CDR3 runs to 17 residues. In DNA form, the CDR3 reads TGTGCCAGCAGCTTCATAGCGGGAGGGCCGGGCACCGGGGAGCTGTTTTTT. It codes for CASSFIAGGPGTGELFF.

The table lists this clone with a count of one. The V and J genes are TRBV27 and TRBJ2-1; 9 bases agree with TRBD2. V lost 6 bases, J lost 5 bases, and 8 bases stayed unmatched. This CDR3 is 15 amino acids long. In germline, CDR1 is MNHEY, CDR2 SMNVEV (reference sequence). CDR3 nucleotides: TGTGCCAGCAGGGGAGGACTAGCGATTCACAATGAGCAGTTCTTC. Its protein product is CASRGGLAIHNEQFF.

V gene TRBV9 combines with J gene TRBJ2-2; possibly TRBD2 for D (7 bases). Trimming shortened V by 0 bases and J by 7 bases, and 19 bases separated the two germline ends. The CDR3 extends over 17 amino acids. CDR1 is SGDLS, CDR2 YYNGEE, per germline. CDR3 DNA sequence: TGTGCCAGCAGCGTAGGTGGGGGGGCCTGGGTGAGCGGGGAGCTGTTTTTT. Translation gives CASSVGGGAWVSGELFF.

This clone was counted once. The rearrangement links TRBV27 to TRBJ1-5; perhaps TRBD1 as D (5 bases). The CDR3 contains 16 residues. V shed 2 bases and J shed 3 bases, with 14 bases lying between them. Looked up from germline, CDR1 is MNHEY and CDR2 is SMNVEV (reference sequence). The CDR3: CASSLKAGRDNQPQHF. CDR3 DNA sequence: TGTGCCAGCAGTTTAAAGGCGGGGCGGGACAATCAGCCCCAGCATTTT.

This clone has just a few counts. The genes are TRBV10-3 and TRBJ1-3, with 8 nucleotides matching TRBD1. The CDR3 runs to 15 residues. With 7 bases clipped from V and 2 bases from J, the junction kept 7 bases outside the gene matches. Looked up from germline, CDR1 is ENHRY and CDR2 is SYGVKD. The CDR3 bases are TGTGCCATCAACCCGGACAGGGAGGCTGGAAACACCATATATTTT. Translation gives CAINPDREAGNTIYF.

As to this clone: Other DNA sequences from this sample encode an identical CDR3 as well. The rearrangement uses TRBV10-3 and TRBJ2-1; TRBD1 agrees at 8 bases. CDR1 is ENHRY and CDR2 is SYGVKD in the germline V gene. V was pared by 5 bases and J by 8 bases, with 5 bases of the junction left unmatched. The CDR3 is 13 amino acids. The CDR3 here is CAISLQGGDEQFF. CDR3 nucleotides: TGTGCCATCAGTTTACAGGGGGGCGATGAGCAGTTCTTC.

The CDR3 DNA reads as TGTGCCAGCAGTGAACCGGGATCTGGAAACACCATATATTTT. Amino acid sequence: CASSEPGSGNTIYF. The chain is built from TRBV25-1 and TRBJ1-3, with D unresolved. CDR3 size: 14 residues. CDR1 is MGHDK, CDR2 SYGVNS, per germline. The V end lost 2 bases, the J end lost 1 base, and 6 bases lay between the germline ends. Combining the CDR3 with reference TRBV25-1 and TRBJ1-3 gives the whole variable domain EADIYQTPRYLVIGTGKKITLECSQTMGHDKMYWYQQDPGMELHLIHYSYGVNSTEKGDLSSESTVSRIRTEHFPLTLESARPSHTSQYLCASSEPGSGNTIYFGEGSWLTVV.

CDR3 residues: CASSQDSGTGLEQYF. The CDR3 nucleotides are TGTGCCAGCAGCCAAGATTCGGGGACAGGGCTCGAGCAGTACTTC. The chain has TRBV14 and TRBJ2-7; 9 positions agree with TRBD1. The CDR3 is 15 amino acids. Trimming took 0 bases from V and 6 from J; bases not matched to a gene: 6. Germline V gene lookup returns CDR1 SGHDN and CDR2 FVKESK.

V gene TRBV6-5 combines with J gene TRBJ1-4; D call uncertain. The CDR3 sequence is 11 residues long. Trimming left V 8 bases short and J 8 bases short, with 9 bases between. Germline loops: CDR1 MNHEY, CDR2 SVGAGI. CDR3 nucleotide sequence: TGTGCCAGCGGGAGACGGGAAAAACTGTTTTTT. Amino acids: CASGRREKLFF.

The chain's CDR3 is CASGPRLASYNEQFF. CDR3 nucleotide sequence: TGTGCCAGTGGCCCAAGACTAGCGTCTTACAATGAGCAGTTCTTC. The V gene is TRBV6-1, the J gene TRBJ2-1, with 8 bases lining up with TRBD2. Germline V gene lookup returns CDR1 MNHNS and CDR2 SASEGT. V lost 9 bases to trimming and J lost 4 bases; unmatched junction nucleotides: 11. The CDR3 length is 15 residues.

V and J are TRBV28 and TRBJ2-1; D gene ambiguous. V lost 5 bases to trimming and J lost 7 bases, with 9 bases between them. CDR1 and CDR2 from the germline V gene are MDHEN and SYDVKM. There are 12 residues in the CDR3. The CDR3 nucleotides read TGTGCCAGCAGTCCGCTCGGGAATGAGCAGTTCTTC. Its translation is CASSPLGNEQFF.

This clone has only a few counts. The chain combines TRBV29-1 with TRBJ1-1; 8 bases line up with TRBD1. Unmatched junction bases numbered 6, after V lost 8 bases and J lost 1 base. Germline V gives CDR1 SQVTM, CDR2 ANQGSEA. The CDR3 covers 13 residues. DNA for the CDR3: TGCAGCTCATTACAGGGGGGGAACACTGAAGCTTTCTTT. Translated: CSSLQGGNTEAFF.

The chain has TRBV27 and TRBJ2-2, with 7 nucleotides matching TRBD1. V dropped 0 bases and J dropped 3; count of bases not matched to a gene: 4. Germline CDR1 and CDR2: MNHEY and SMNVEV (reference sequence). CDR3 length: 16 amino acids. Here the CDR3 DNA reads TGTGCCAGCAGTTTATCAGCGCAGGGGGACACCGGGGAGCTGTTTTTT. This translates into CASSLSAQGDTGELFF.

The CDR3 DNA is TGTGCCAGCAGCCGAATCCCAACCGGGGGAGCTGAAGCTTTCTTT. The encoded protein is CASSRIPTGGAEAFF. The rearrangement links TRBV11-2 to TRBJ1-1, with D possibly TRBD1 on 5 matching bases. Germline-derived CDR1 and CDR2 are SGHAT and FQNNGV. V dropped 5 bases and J dropped 6 bases, with 19 bases sitting between them. The CDR3 length is 15 residues.

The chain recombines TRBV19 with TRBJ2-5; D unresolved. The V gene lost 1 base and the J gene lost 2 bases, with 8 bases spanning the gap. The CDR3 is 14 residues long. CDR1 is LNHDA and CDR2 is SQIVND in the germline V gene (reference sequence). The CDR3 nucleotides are TGTGCCAGTAGTATAGCGGCGGAACAAGAGACCCAGTACTTC. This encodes CASSIAAEQETQYF.

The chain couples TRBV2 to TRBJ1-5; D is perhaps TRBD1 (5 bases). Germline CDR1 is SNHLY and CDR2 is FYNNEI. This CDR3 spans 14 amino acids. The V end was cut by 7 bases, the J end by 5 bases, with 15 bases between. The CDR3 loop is CASKAMFRDQPQHF. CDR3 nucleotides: TGTGCCAGCAAGGCAATGTTCAGGGATCAGCCCCAGCATTTT.

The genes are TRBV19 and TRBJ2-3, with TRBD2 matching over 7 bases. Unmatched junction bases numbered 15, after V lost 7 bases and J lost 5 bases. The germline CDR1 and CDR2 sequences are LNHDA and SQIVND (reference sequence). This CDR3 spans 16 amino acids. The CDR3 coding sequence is TGTGCCAGTACCCCTCTTGGCGGGAGCAAAATAGATACGCAGTATTTT. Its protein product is CASTPLGGSKIDTQYF.

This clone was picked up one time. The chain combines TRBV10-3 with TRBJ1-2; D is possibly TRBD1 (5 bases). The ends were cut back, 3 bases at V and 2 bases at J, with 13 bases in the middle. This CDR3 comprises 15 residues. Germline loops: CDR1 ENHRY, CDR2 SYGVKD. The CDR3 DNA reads TGTGCCATCAGTGATCGGCTGGGGGGGAACTATGGCTACACCTTC. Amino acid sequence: CAISDRLGGNYGYTF.

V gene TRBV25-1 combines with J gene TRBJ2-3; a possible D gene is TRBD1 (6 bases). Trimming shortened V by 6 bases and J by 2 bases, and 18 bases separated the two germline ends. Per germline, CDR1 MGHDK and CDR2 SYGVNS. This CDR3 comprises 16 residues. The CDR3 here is CASRAFTDSSTDTQYF. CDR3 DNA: TGTGCCAGCAGAGCATTCACGGACAGTTCCACAGATACGCAGTATTTT.

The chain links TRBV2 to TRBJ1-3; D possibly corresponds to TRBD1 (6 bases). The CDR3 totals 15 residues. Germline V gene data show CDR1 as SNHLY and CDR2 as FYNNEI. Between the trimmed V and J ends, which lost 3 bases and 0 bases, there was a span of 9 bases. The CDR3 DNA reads TGTGCCAGCAGTGATGACAGGTACTCTGGAAACACCATATATTTT. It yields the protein CASSDDRYSGNTIYF.

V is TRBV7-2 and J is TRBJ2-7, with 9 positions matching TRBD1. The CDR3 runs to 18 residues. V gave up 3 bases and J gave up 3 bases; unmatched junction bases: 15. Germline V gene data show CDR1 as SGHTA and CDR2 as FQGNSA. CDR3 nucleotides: TGTGCCAGCAGCTTGCGGGTCCCGGGACAGGGTGGGGTCTACGAGCAGTACTTC. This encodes CASSLRVPGQGGVYEQYF.

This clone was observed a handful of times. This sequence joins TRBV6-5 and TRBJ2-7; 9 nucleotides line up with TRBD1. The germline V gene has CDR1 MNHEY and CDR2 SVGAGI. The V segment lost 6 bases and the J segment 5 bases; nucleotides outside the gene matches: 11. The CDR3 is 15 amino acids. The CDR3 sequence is CASSRTDRGVHEQYF. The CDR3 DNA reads TGTGCCAGCAGCCGCACCGACAGGGGGGTCCACGAGCAGTACTTC.